Below are 18 T cell receptor beta chains sequenced from a single sample in a study of blood T cells in healthy people across ages. It was with a sample-barcoded 5' primer and a J-beta primer mix that a second PCR of roughly 6 to 12 cycles was run. TCRdb passed the 5' RACE reads through MiXCR, listing each CDR3 protein once. The repertoire holds about a million distinct CDR3 sequences, 45% to 50% seen once, with 13% in the top ten. The material sequenced was blood. The receptors shown here come from a man aged 25 to 40 in good health.

Notes on this clonotype: The junction differs from germline at one of its ends, possibly a read error. V gene TRBV12-3 or TRBV12-4 combines with J gene TRBJ1-5; D uncertain. The CDR3 spans 12 residues. The CDR3 sequence: CASSSLNQPRHF. The DNA for the CDR3 is TGTGCCAGCAGTTCGCTAAATCAGCCCCGGCATTTT.

In the case of this clonotype: Given a much more abundant clone one base away, this may be a read error. This chain uses TRBV7-2 with TRBJ2-1; the D is unclear. This CDR3 has 12 amino acids. CDR1 and CDR2 (germline): SGHTA, FQGNSA. The DNA for the CDR3 is TGTGCCAGCAGCTTTCTTAGCAATGGGCAGTTCTTC. Residues: CASSFLSNGQFF. The full variable domain, with the rest looked up from reference TRBV7-2 and TRBJ2-1, is GAGVSQSPSNKVTEKGKDVELRCDPISGHTALYWYRQSLGQGLEFLIYFQGNSAPDKSGLPSDRFSAERTGGSVSTLTIQRTQQEDSAVYLCASSFLSNGQFFGPGTRLTVL.

The V and J genes are TRBV20-1 and TRBJ2-1; TRBD1 aligns across 9 bases. The V and J ends lost 6 bases and 7 bases, in that order; junction bases with no gene match: 4. Germline V gene sequence: CDR1 DFQATT, CDR2 SNEGSKA (reference sequence). The CDR3 is 12 residues long. The DNA for the CDR3 is TGCAGTGCCACGGACAGGGGAAATGAGCAGTTCTTC. Encoded protein: CSATDRGNEQFF.

The V gene is TRBV10-3, the J gene TRBJ2-1; 8 nucleotides line up with TRBD2. Germline lookup yields CDR1 ENHRY and CDR2 SYGVKD. The CDR3 length is 13 residues. The V and J ends lost 6 bases and 6 bases, in that order; junction bases with no gene match: 4. Here the CDR3 reads CAIRRGATNEQFF. The CDR3 bases are TGTGCCATCAGGCGGGGGGCGACCAATGAGCAGTTCTTC.

This clonotype showed up just a few times. The chain recombines TRBV12-3 or TRBV12-4 with TRBJ2-2, with D possibly being TRBD1 or TRBD2 (5 bases each). The CDR3 runs 15 residues. V was shortened by 3 bases and J by 7 bases, with 15 bases between the two germline ends. CDR3 sequence reads: CASSFVQGAGGELFF. In DNA form, the CDR3 reads TGTGCCAGCAGTTTTGTCCAAGGGGCGGGCGGGGAGCTGTTTTTT.

In DNA, the CDR3 is TGCAGTGCTGACCAGCGGGGGGGCATCTACAATGAGCAGTTCTTC. Translation gives CSADQRGGIYNEQFF. The chain employs TRBV20-1 and TRBJ2-1; 10 bases agree with TRBD2. This CDR3 spans 15 amino acids. The germline CDR1 and CDR2 sequences are DFQATT and SNEGSKA (reference sequence). The J segment lost 3 bases and the V segment lost 5 bases, leaving 7 bases of the junction unmatched.

The chain combines TRBV28 with TRBJ2-5; D is unresolved. Trimming removed 3 bases at V and 3 bases at J, with 5 bases between. There are 12 residues in the CDR3. Germline V gene data show CDR1 as MDHEN and CDR2 as SYDVKM. DNA for the CDR3: TGTGCCAGCAGTTTGAATGAAGAGACCCAGTACTTC. Translated: CASSLNEETQYF.

The chain recombines TRBV20-1 with TRBJ1-2; perhaps TRBD1 as D (6 bases). This CDR3 is built from 14 residues. V dropped 5 bases and J dropped 0 bases, with 13 bases sitting between them. The germline V gene encodes CDR1 DFQATT and CDR2 SNEGSKA (reference sequence). CDR3 loop: CSAHGGRTNYGYTF. The CDR3 DNA is TGCAGTGCTCACGGGGGCAGAACTAACTATGGCTACACCTTC.

The V gene is TRBV20-1, the J gene TRBJ1-4; 7 bases map to TRBD1. CDR3 size: 14 residues. Germline V lookup: CDR1 DFQATT, CDR2 SNEGSKA (reference sequence). Trimming took 1 base from V and 4 from J; bases not matched to a gene: 3. CDR3 loop: CSARGGTVNEKLFF. For the CDR3, the DNA is TGCAGTGCTAGAGGGGGGACAGTTAATGAAAAACTGTTTTTT.

The chain joins TRBV29-1 to TRBJ2-6; D gene uncertain. The CDR3 is 14 residues long. Germline-derived CDR1 and CDR2 are SQVTM and ANQGSEA. Trimming pared 1 base from V and 2 bases from J, leaving 6 bases between. CDR3 nucleotide sequence: TGCAGCGTTGAAGCGGTTACTGGGGCCAACGTCCTGACTTTC. This codes for CSVEAVTGANVLTF.

The chain carries TRBV2 and TRBJ2-7; the match to TRBD1 covers 9 bases. Germline V gene sequence: CDR1 SNHLY, CDR2 FYNNEI. V shed 6 bases and J 5 bases; nucleotides not matched to a gene: 11. The CDR3 spans 15 residues. The CDR3 protein is CASSLGTGISHEQYF. CDR3 nucleotide sequence: TGTGCCAGCAGCCTCGGGACAGGGATCTCTCACGAGCAGTACTTC.

The DNA for the CDR3 is TGTGCCAGCAGCCGGGGACAGGGGGCAGTTGGCTACACCTTC. It codes for CASSRGQGAVGYTF. V and J are TRBV6-5 and TRBJ1-2; 12 positions match TRBD1. CDR3 length: 14 residues. Per germline, CDR1 MNHEY and CDR2 SVGAGI. Trimming took 6 bases from V and 7 from J; bases not matched to a gene: 6.

The V call is TRBV12-3 or TRBV12-4, the J call TRBJ1-2; 7 nucleotides line up with TRBD1. The V gene end was trimmed by 5 bases and the J gene end by 8 bases; junction bases not matched to a gene: 14. This CDR3 region has 15 residues. CDR3 region: CASSPYIDRDQGYTF. CDR3 nucleotide sequence: TGTGCCAGCAGTCCTTATATTGACAGGGATCAAGGCTACACCTTC.

The CDR3 region has the DNA TGTGCCATCGCGGCACACCTGAACACTGAAGCTTTCTTT. Translated, it gives CAIAAHLNTEAFF. The rearrangement links TRBV10-3 to TRBJ1-1; D is uncertain. This CDR3 contains 13 residues. V was shortened by 8 bases and J by 0 bases, with 10 bases between the two germline ends. The germline V gene has CDR1 ENHRY and CDR2 SYGVKD.

This clonotype was seen a few times. This sequence joins TRBV20-1 and TRBJ2-7, with TRBD2 as a possible D gene (5 bases). Germline-derived CDR1 and CDR2 are DFQATT and SNEGSKA (reference sequence). The length of the CDR3 is 13 residues. Deletions cut 1 base from V and 3 bases from J, with 10 bases between. Here the CDR3 DNA reads TGCAGTGCTAGAGCCCCAGGACTCTACGAGCAGTACTTC. Translated, it gives CSARAPGLYEQYF.

The V call is TRBV3-1, the J call TRBJ2-7; no clear D gene. CDR1 and CDR2 from the germline V gene are LGHDT and YNNKEL (reference sequence). This CDR3 region has 14 residues. V gave up 0 bases and J gave up 4 bases, with 10 bases separating them. Here the CDR3 DNA reads TGTGCCAGCAGCCAAGATTCCGGGCGGTACGAGCAGTACTTC. Protein product: CASSQDSGRYEQYF.

V gene TRBV6-1 combines with J gene TRBJ1-2; D is undetermined. Trimming took 7 bases from V and 6 from J, leaving 21 bases between them. The CDR3 covers 15 residues. Germline lookup yields CDR1 MNHNS and CDR2 SASEGT. The CDR3 sequence is CASTKEGTPRDGYTF. CDR3 DNA: TGTGCCAGCACCAAGGAGGGCACCCCCCGAGATGGCTACACCTTC.

This clonotype was seen just once. The genes are TRBV29-1 and TRBJ1-2; D gene ambiguous. The CDR3 loop spans 13 amino acids. The V and J ends lost 0 bases and 2 bases respectively, with 7 bases between them. CDR1 is SQVTM and CDR2 is ANQGSEA in the germline V gene. The CDR3 region has the DNA TGCAGCGTTGAAGAACATCCAAACTATGGCTACACCTTC. Translating gives CSVEEHPNYGYTF.